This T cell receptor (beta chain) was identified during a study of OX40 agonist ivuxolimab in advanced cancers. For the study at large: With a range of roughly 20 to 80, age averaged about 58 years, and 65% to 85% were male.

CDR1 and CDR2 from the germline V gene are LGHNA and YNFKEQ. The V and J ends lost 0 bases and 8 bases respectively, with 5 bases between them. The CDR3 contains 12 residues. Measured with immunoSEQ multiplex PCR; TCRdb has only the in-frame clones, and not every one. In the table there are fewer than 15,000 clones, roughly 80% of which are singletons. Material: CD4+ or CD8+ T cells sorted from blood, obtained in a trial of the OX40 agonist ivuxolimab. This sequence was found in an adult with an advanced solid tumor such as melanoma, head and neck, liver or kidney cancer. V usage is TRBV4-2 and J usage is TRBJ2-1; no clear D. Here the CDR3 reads CASSQDNDEQFF. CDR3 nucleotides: TGTGCCAGCAGCCAAGATAACGATGAGCAGTTCTTC.